The 3 T cell receptor beta chains given below trace back to one sample, sequenced in a study of cytomegalovirus exposure and HLA in healthy donors. Researchers ran the PCR with 60 Vbeta and 13 Jbeta primers. Profiled with immunoSEQ multiplex PCR; TCRdb holds only in-frame clones, not every one. The table includes about 140,000 clones, roughly 70% detected once. Sample: PBMCs. These receptors all stem from a human donor in good health.

This chain uses TRBV7-2 with TRBJ2-3; 12 bases line up with TRBD2. There are 19 residues in the CDR3. Trimming removed 2 bases from V and 6 bases from J; junction bases left unmatched: 15. The germline V gene encodes CDR1 SGHTA and CDR2 FQGNSA. CDR3 protein: CASSLRSRTSGTPGDTQYF. The CDR3 DNA sequence: TGTGCCAGCAGCTTAAGGTCGCGGACTAGCGGGACCCCGGGGGATACGCAGTATTTT.

This chain uses TRBV9 with TRBJ2-1; 12 bases map to TRBD2. The V segment lost 4 bases and the J segment 1 base; nucleotides outside the gene matches: 9. The CDR3 runs to 18 residues. CDR1 is SGDLS and CDR2 is YYNGEE in the germline V gene. The CDR3: CASSPGSSGRVSYNEQFF. CDR3 nucleotide sequence: TGTGCCAGCAGCCCAGGTTCTAGCGGGAGGGTTTCCTACAATGAGCAGTTCTTC.

The chain recombines TRBV7-3 with TRBJ2-2, with D perhaps matching TRBD2 (5 bases). CDR1 SGHTA and CDR2 FQGTGA come from the germline V gene. The V and J ends lost 4 bases and 4 bases respectively, with 10 bases between them. CDR3 length: 14 amino acids. CDR3 in DNA: TGTGCCAGCAGCTCCCGACTATCCACCGGGGAGCTGTTTTTT. It encodes CASSSRLSTGELFF.